What follows are 23 T cell receptor beta chains derived from one specimen sequenced in a study of T cells expressing NK-cell markers. TCRdb reprocessed the 5' RACE reads and stores each CDR3 protein as one record, lacking DNA. This sample's table reports about 260,000 distinct CDR3 sequences. Input material: blood T cells: a sorted CD56 or NKG2C T cell subset, CD4+ or CD8+ T cells, or bulk PBMC T cells (not recorded which). These receptors all come from a man aged 18 to 30 in good health.

The chain is built from TRBV19 and TRBJ2-5; TCRdb calls TRBD1, which cannot be checked without DNA. The CDR3 loop spans 14 amino acids. Germline-derived CDR1 and CDR2 are LNHDA and SQIVND (reference sequence). CDR3 sequence reads: CASRDRGIQETQYF.

This rearrangement joins TRBV6-2 or TRBV6-3 to TRBJ2-3; the D gene TCRdb calls, TRBD1, cannot be checked with no DNA. The length of the CDR3 is 14 residues. The germline CDR1 and CDR2 sequences are MNHEY and SVGEGT. The CDR3 reads CATLPGQGTDTQYF.

V is TRBV18 and J is TRBJ2-7. There are 13 residues in the CDR3. Germline V lookup: CDR1 KGHSH, CDR2 LQKENI. The CDR3 reads CASSPPESYEQYF.

The chain has TRBV5-4 and TRBJ1-2; checking the TCRdb D call of TRBD1 is not possible without DNA. Per the germline V gene, CDR1 is SGHNT and CDR2 is YYREEE (reference sequence). The CDR3 sequence is 13 residues long. The CDR3 sequence: CASSLMGANGYTF.

This chain connects TRBV24-1 to TRBJ2-1; TCRdb's assignment of TRBD1 cannot be checked, as there is no DNA. CDR3 length equals 16 residues. Germline V gene lookup returns CDR1 KGHDR and CDR2 SFDVKD. CDR3 region: CATSDSGRGVLGEQFF.

The genes are TRBV5-6 and TRBJ2-1. Germline V gene sequence: CDR1 SGHDT, CDR2 YYEEEE. The CDR3 consists of 15 residues. The CDR3 loop is CASSLADSSYNEQFF. The full variable domain, completed using reference TRBV5-6 and TRBJ2-1, is DAGVTQSPTHLIKTRGQQVTLRCSPKSGHDTVSWYQQALGQGPQFIFQYYEEEERQRGNFPDRFSGHQFPNYSSELNVNALLLGDSALYLCASSLADSSYNEQFFGPGTRLTVL.

The J gene is TRBJ1-2, the V gene TRBV18. Germline V gene sequence: CDR1 KGHSH, CDR2 LQKENI. The CDR3 runs to 13 residues. CDR3 sequence: CASSPPWRDGYTF.

This rearrangement joins TRBV20-1 to TRBJ2-3; there is no DNA to check the TCRdb D call of TRBD1. Germline V gene data show CDR1 as DFQATT and CDR2 as SNEGSKA (reference sequence). This CDR3 is 12 amino acids long. CDR3 region: CSAPLGGDTQYF.

The V and J genes are TRBV7-9 and TRBJ2-1; TCRdb reports TRBD1, a call that lacks DNA to check it against. CDR1 is SEHNR, CDR2 FQNEAQ, per germline (reference sequence). The CDR3 spans 16 residues. CDR3: CASSPPGLAPYNEQFF.

The chain has TRBV10-3 and TRBJ2-2. This CDR3 is 16 amino acids long. Germline V CDR1 and CDR2: ENHRY, SYGVKD. The CDR3 loop reads CAISEAGGSNTGELFF.

The V gene is TRBV27, the J gene TRBJ1-5; the TCRdb call, TRBD1, lacks DNA for checking. In germline, CDR1 is MNHEY, CDR2 SMNVEV (reference sequence). This CDR3 has 12 residues. CDR3 residues: CASRQGSQPQHF.

The chain links TRBV12-3 or TRBV12-4 to TRBJ1-6; TCRdb's D gene call, TRBD1, goes unchecked for lack of DNA. The CDR3 contains 17 residues. Here the CDR3 reads CASSLAPQGVLNSPLHF.

The chain joins TRBV29-1 to TRBJ1-2; TCRdb indicates TRBD1, and absent DNA this call remains unverified. Germline lookup yields CDR1 SQVTM and CDR2 ANQGSEA. This CDR3 region has 12 residues. CDR3 protein: CSVVQGWYGYTF.

The V gene is TRBV6-5, the J gene TRBJ2-2. This CDR3 spans 12 amino acids. Germline V gene data show CDR1 as MNHEY and CDR2 as SVGAGI. CDR3 sequence: CATTGFTGELFF.

The rearrangement joins TRBV6-1 to TRBJ2-3; the TCRdb D gene call, TRBD1, has no DNA to confirm it. CDR1 and CDR2 from the germline V gene are MNHNS and SASEGT. The CDR3 has 13 residues. CDR3 in amino acids: CASTIQGTDTQYF.

This CDR3 reads CASSPRSGPNTQYF. The gene calls are TRBV18 and TRBJ2-3; TCRdb selects TRBD2, and the lack of DNA leaves this call unchecked. Germline assignment: CDR1 KGHSH and CDR2 LQKENI. The CDR3 spans 14 residues.

The chain uses TRBV13 and TRBJ2-3; TCRdb's D call, TRBD2, is unchecked because there is no DNA. Germline V gene sequence: CDR1 PRHDT, CDR2 FYEKMQ (reference sequence). The CDR3 length is 14 residues. The CDR3 sequence is CATKSGPHTDTQYF.

The rearrangement links TRBV24-1 to TRBJ2-5; lacking DNA, the TRBD1 call made by TCRdb goes unchecked. CDR1 and CDR2 from the germline V gene are KGHDR and SFDVKD. The CDR3 loop spans 16 amino acids. The CDR3: CATSDLRGTGQETQYF.

The chain employs TRBV20-1 and TRBJ2-3; as DNA is missing, the TRBD2 call by TCRdb cannot be tested. CDR3 length equals 15 residues. CDR1 DFQATT and CDR2 SNEGSKA come from the germline V gene (reference sequence). The CDR3 region is CSASLLAGDRDTQYF.

CDR3 residues: CAWSVPGALNTGELFF. The chain is built from TRBV30 and TRBJ2-2; TCRdb selects TRBD1, and the lack of DNA leaves this call unchecked. The CDR3 length is 16 residues. Looked up from germline, CDR1 is GTSNPN and CDR2 is SVGIG (reference sequence).

The chain carries TRBV5-1 and TRBJ2-3; TCRdb returns TRBD2, unconfirmable since there is no DNA. Germline V CDR1 and CDR2: SGHRS, YFSETQ. The CDR3 extends over 19 amino acids. CDR3 loop: CASSLRASGRALSTDTQYF.

This sequence joins TRBV10-3 and TRBJ2-2; TCRdb's D call, TRBD2, is unchecked because there is no DNA. Germline loops: CDR1 ENHRY, CDR2 SYGVKD. The CDR3 covers 17 residues. The CDR3 spells CATMRAVLAGVTGELFF.

This sequence joins TRBV7-2 and TRBJ2-3; TCRdb's D call, TRBD1, is unchecked because there is no DNA. The germline gives CDR1 SGHTA, CDR2 FQGNSA. CDR3 length equals 13 residues. The chain's CDR3 is CASSLARGDTQYF.